The 14 T cell receptor beta chains below were found in one sample sequenced in a study of T cell repertoires in cytomegalovirus infection. From the reads, TCRdb called clonotypes with MiXCR, one entry per CDR3 protein. The sample yields about 360,000 distinct CDR3 sequences, roughly 20% seen once. Material for sequencing was PBMCs. The receptor set was obtained from a human donor in good health (CMV status not recorded). Some clones in this sample may be carry-over from other donors' samples.

This clonotype was observed a handful of times. The chain joins TRBV28 to TRBJ2-2; D is ambiguous. The germline V and J ends were trimmed by 2 bases and 7 bases, with 11 bases remaining between them. The CDR3 is 14 amino acids. Germline CDR1 MDHEN, CDR2 SYDVKM. The CDR3 protein is CASSLPTHGGELFF. The CDR3 DNA reads TGTGCCAGCAGTTTACCTACCCACGGCGGGGAGCTGTTTTTT.

This chain joins TRBV5-4 and TRBJ2-7, with 10 bases that match TRBD2. Germline V CDR1 and CDR2: SGHNT, YYREEE (reference sequence). This CDR3 has 19 amino acids. With 4 bases clipped from V and 2 bases from J, the junction kept 18 bases outside the gene matches. The CDR3 here is CASSTREILLAGTTYEQYF. CDR3 nucleotide sequence: TGTGCCAGCAGCACCCGCGAAATTTTACTAGCGGGGACAACCTACGAGCAGTACTTC.

The chain links TRBV12-3 or TRBV12-4 to TRBJ2-1, with 11 bases lining up with TRBD2. This CDR3 has 15 amino acids. The V and J ends lost 3 bases and 7 bases, in that order; junction bases with no gene match: 5. CDR3: CASSLASGGRNEQFF. The CDR3, as DNA: TGTGCCAGCAGTTTGGCTAGCGGGGGGCGAAATGAGCAGTTCTTC.

The CDR3 DNA reads as TGCAGTGCTAGAGATCTCCTAAGGGGGGAGACCCAGTACTTC. Translating it yields CSARDLLRGETQYF. The genes are TRBV20-1 and TRBJ2-5; possible D gene TRBD1, 6 bases. Trimming took 0 bases from V and 5 from J, leaving 13 bases between them. This CDR3 spans 14 amino acids. Per germline, CDR1 DFQATT and CDR2 SNEGSKA (reference sequence).

As regards this clonotype: Being one base from a much bigger clone, this may be a read error. The CDR3 does not close with the conserved phenylalanine or tryptophan, likely indicating a read error. The chain is built from TRBV7-9 and TRBJ1-6; D is unresolved. Germline CDR1 is SEHNR and CDR2 is FQNEAQ (reference sequence). V lost 5 bases to trimming and J lost 5 bases, with 13 bases between them. The CDR3 totals 15 residues. CDR3: CASSLPGRDNSPLHL. The CDR3 nucleotides are TGTGCCAGCAGCCTACCGGGTCGAGATAATTCACCCCTCCACTTG.

This clonotype was counted at least ten times. V is TRBV7-2 and J is TRBJ2-1; 8 bases fit TRBD1. The CDR3 is 13 amino acids. Germline CDR1 reads SGHTA; CDR2 reads FQGNSA. V trimming: 5 bases; J trimming: 6 bases; junction bases outside the gene matches: 3. The CDR3 loop is CASSRDRGNEQFF. The CDR3 DNA is TGTGCCAGCAGCCGAGACAGGGGCAATGAGCAGTTCTTC.

The V gene is TRBV6-5, the J gene TRBJ1-1, with 12 nucleotides matching TRBD1. The CDR3 contains 18 residues. Per the germline V gene, CDR1 is MNHEY and CDR2 is SVGAGI. V shed 2 bases and J 8 bases; nucleotides not matched to a gene: 15. CDR3 amino acids: CASSYNWFSGQGAREAFF. In nucleotides, the CDR3 is TGTGCCAGCAGTTACAATTGGTTCTCGGGACAGGGGGCGCGAGAAGCTTTCTTT.

There are many counts of this clonotype. The chain recombines TRBV7-6 with TRBJ1-1; no firm D call. The CDR3 consists of 17 residues. Trimming removed 1 base from V and 3 bases from J, with 18 bases in between. From germline, CDR1 is SGHVS and CDR2 FNYEAQ. The CDR3 bases are TGTGCCAGCAGCTTAGGCCCGGCTAAAGTTGGAGACACTGAAGCTTTCTTT. This translates into CASSLGPAKVGDTEAFF.

There are a few counts of this clonotype. The chain links TRBV19 to TRBJ2-1; perhaps TRBD1 as D (7 bases). The V gene lost 9 bases and the J gene lost 2 bases, with 17 bases spanning the gap. The CDR3 contains 15 residues. Germline V lookup: CDR1 LNHDA, CDR2 SQIVND (reference sequence). The CDR3 is CASERGGTAYNEQFF. Written as DNA, the CDR3 is TGTGCCAGCGAACGTGGCGGGACAGCCTACAATGAGCAGTTCTTC.

At least ten counts were recorded for this clonotype. The V gene is TRBV6-1, the J gene TRBJ1-2, with D possibly matching TRBD1 (5 bases). The CDR3 totals 15 residues. Germline loops: CDR1 MNHNS, CDR2 SASEGT. Trimming shortened V by 4 bases and J by 3 bases, and 15 bases separated the two germline ends. CDR3: CASSVSAGTHYGYTF. CDR3 coding DNA: TGTGCCAGCAGTGTTTCGGCAGGGACCCACTATGGCTACACCTTC.

This clonotype was detected a few times. This chain connects TRBV5-5 to TRBJ2-5; D is possibly TRBD1 or TRBD2 (5 bases each). With 1 base removed from V and 4 bases from J, the gap between germline ends came to 17 bases. CDR3 length: 16 residues. Germline assignment: CDR1 SGHKS and CDR2 YYEKEE (reference sequence). CDR3 residues: CASSLPGTSMRETQYF. CDR3 DNA: TGTGCCAGCAGCTTGCCGGGGACGTCGATGAGAGAGACCCAGTACTTC. Full variable domain (outside the CDR3, taken from reference TRBV5-5 and TRBJ2-5): DAGVTQSPTHLIKTRGQQVTLRCSPISGHKSVSWYQQVLGQGPQFIFQYYEKEERGRGNFPDRFSARQFPNYSSELNVNALLLGDSALYLCASSLPGTSMRETQYFGPGTRLLVL.

The chain carries TRBV7-2 and TRBJ1-1; D gene unclear. The germline V gene has CDR1 SGHTA and CDR2 FQGNSA. Trimming took off 1 base at V and 11 bases at J, with 8 bases between the two ends. The CDR3 sequence is 11 residues long. The CDR3 DNA follows: TGTGCCAGCAGCTTAGGGGCGCAGGCTTTCTTT. Amino acids: CASSLGAQAFF.

The chain has TRBV7-4 and TRBJ2-1; no firm D call. Trimming shortened V by 2 bases and J by 3 bases, and 11 bases separated the two germline ends. CDR3 length: 15 amino acids. Per germline, CDR1 SGHVT and CDR2 SQSDAQ. The CDR3 protein is CASSLMLGFYNEQFF. CDR3 nucleotides: TGTGCCAGCAGCTTAATGCTGGGCTTCTACAATGAGCAGTTCTTC.

The chain employs TRBV15 and TRBJ2-7; 9 bases align to TRBD1. V trimming: 3 bases; J trimming: 6 bases; junction bases outside the gene matches: 0. CDR1 LNHNV and CDR2 YYDKDF come from the germline V gene (reference sequence). This CDR3 spans 12 amino acids. DNA for the CDR3: TGTGCCACCAGCAGGGGACAGGGCGAGCAGTACTTC. It translates to CATSRGQGEQYF.